The sequence of this T cell receptor (beta chain) was determined in a study of T cell responses to AZD1222 COVID-19 vaccine. Study information: Pooled samples include second doses given at about 4 or 12 weeks. General observations from the study: Possibly, clonal diversity was underestimated; donors were largely white British and included more females. As reported, nearly half of all spike-specific TCRs target variant regions that are unmutated.

The CDR3 loop spans 16 amino acids. Germline loops: CDR1 MNHNS, CDR2 SASEGT. The V segment lost 3 bases and the J segment 3 bases; nucleotides outside the gene matches: 1. In the case of this clone: The antigen remains unidentified.

This table comes from immunoSEQ multiplex PCR, and its TCRdb copy is limited to in-frame clones, with some not included. The table lists about 130,000 clones, around nine tenths of them singletons. The input for sequencing was peripheral blood, taken on day 0 of AZD1222 vaccination. This sequence was found in an adult in good health. The chain couples TRBV6-1 to TRBJ1-6; 11 bases align to TRBD1. In DNA form, the CDR3 reads TGTGCCAGCAGTGAGGACAGGGGGCTCTATAATTCACCCCTCCACTTT. Translating it yields CASSEDRGLYNSPLHF.